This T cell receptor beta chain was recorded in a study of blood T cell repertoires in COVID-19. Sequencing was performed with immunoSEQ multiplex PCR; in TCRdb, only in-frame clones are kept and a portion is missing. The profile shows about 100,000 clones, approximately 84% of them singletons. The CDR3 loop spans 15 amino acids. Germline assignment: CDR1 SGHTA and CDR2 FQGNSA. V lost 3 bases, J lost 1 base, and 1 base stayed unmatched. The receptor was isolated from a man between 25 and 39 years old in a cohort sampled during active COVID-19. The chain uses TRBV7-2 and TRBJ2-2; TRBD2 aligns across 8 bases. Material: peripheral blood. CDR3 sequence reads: CASSFTSGNTGELFF. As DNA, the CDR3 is TGTGCCAGCAGCTTTACTAGCGGGAACACCGGGGAGCTGTTTTTT.